This T cell receptor (beta chain) was captured by sequencing in a study of cytomegalovirus exposure and HLA in healthy donors. PCR was performed using 60 Vbeta and 13 Jbeta primers. Sequenced by immunoSEQ multiplex PCR; TCRdb stores in-frame clones only, minus some. The table has 150,000 or so clones, approximately 80% seen once. The germline gives CDR1 SGHRS, CDR2 YFSETQ. The CDR3 length is 15 residues. Losses at the gene ends were 5 bases for V and 5 bases for J; bases not matched to a gene: 10. This clone was seen a single time. What it binds is unknown. Study results and caveats: Within an earlier analysis, most TCR beta V segments proved productive either about 87% or about 30% of the time. TRBV6-2, TRBV6-3 and some other V segments were excluded as indistinguishable.

The chain employs TRBV5-1 and TRBJ1-5; TRBD1 matches at 7 bases. The source is a middle-aged woman in good health and CMV-seropositive. Source material: PBMCs. The CDR3 DNA follows: TGCGCCAGCAGTACGACGACAGGGATCGATCAGCCCCAGCATTTT. Protein: CASSTTTGIDQPQHF.